What follows is one T cell receptor (beta chain) and its context. What it binds is not known. After pathologic assessment, macro-dissection selected premalignant or tumor cells for extraction. The CDR3 is 13 residues long. CDR1 is MDHEN and CDR2 is SYDVKM in the germline V gene. The V and J ends lost 11 bases and 3 bases respectively, with 14 bases between them. This sample was included in a study of immune evolution from preneoplasia to lung adenocarcinoma. Study findings and constraints: Normal lung had the highest top T cell clone frequencies.

The repertoire was sequenced with immunoSEQ multiplex PCR; TCRdb's copy has only in-frame clones and lacks some. This table holds 9,200 or so clones, around 80% found once. V usage is TRBV28 and J usage is TRBJ1-5; D call uncertain. Input material: FFPE minimally invasive lung adenocarcinoma tissue. The sequence was obtained from a donor at least 70 years old with lung adenocarcinoma. CDR3 nucleotides: TGTGCCGTCCAATTCGGGGTCAATCAGCCCCAGCATTTT. It yields the protein CAVQFGVNQPQHF.